This T cell receptor beta chain was sequenced during a study of Siglec-9 on CD8 T cells in melanoma. Points on this clone: No antigen is known for it.

Profiling relied on immunoSEQ multiplex PCR, and the TCRdb table lists in-frame clones only, not all of them. The data hold 25,000 to 30,000 clones, with 80% observed a single time. Study-wide results and limits: Siglec-9 reportedly marks and regulates an effector memory CD8+ T-cell subset apparently accumulating in melanoma tumors.

The V gene lost 1 base and the J gene lost 2 bases, with 15 bases spanning the gap. Germline-derived CDR1 and CDR2 are GTSNPN and SVGIG (reference sequence). CDR3 length: 16 residues. The source of this sequence is a human donor in good health. The J gene is TRBJ2-1, the V gene TRBV30; no firm D call. Material: Siglec-9- CD8+ T cells sorted from blood. The CDR3 DNA is TGTGCCTGGAGTGGACCAGACCCAGGCGCCTACAATGAGCAGTTCTTC. Its translation is CAWSGPDPGAYNEQFF.